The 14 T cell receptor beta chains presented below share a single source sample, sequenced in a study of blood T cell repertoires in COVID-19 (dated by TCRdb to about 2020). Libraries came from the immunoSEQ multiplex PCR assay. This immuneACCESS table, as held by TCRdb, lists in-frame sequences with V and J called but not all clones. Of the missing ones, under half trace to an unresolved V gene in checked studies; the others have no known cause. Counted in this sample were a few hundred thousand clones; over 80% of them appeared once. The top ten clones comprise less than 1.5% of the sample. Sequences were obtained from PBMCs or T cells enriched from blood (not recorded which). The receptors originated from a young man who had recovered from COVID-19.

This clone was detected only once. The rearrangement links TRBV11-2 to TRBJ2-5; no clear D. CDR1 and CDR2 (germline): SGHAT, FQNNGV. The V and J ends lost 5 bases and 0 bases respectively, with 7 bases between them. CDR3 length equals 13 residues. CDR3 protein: CASSLRYQETQYF. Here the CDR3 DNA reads TGTGCCAGCAGCCTCAGGTACCAAGAGACCCAGTACTTC.

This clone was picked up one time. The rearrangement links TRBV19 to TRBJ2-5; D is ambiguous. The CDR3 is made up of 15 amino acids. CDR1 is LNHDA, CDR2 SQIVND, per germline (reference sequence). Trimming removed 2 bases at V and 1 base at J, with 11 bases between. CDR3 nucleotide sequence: TGTGCCAGTAGTATAACTAAGTCTCCCCAAGAGACCCAGTACTTC. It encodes CASSITKSPQETQYF.

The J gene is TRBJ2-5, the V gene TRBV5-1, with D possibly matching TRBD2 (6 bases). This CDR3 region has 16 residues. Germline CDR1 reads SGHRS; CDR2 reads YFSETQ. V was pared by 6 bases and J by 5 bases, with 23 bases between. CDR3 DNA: TGCGCCAGCACCAAAATGTCGGCAGGGCGGGGTGAGACCCAGTACTTC. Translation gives CASTKMSAGRGETQYF. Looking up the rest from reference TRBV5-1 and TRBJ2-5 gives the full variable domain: KAGVTQTPRYLIKTRGQQVTLSCSPISGHRSVSWYQQTPGQGLQFLFEYFSETQRNKGNFPGRFSGRQFSNSRSEMNVSTLELGDSALYLCASTKMSAGRGETQYFGPGTRLLVL.

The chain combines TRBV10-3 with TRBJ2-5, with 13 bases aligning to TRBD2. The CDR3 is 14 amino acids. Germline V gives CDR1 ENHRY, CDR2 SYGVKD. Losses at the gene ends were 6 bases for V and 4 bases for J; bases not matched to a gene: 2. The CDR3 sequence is CAIRTSGGGETQYF. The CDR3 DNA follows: TGTGCCATCAGAACTAGCGGGGGGGGAGAGACCCAGTACTTC.

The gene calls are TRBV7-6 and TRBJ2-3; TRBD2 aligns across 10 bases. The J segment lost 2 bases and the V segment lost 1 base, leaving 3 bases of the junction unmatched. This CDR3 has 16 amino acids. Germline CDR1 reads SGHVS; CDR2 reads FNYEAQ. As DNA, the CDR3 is TGTGCCAGCAGCTTAGAACTAGCGGGACACACAGATACGCAGTATTTT. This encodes CASSLELAGHTDTQYF.

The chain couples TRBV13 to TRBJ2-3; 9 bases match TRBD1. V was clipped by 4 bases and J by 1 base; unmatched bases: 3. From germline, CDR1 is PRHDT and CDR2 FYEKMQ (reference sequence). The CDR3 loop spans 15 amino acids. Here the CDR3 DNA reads TGTGCCAGCAGCTCCCGGGACAGGGGCACAGATACGCAGTATTTT. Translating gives CASSSRDRGTDTQYF. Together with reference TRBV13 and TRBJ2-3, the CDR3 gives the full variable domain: AAGVIQSPRHLIKEKRETATLKCYPIPRHDTVYWYQQGPGQDPQFLISFYEKMQSDKGSIPDRFSAQQFSDYHSELNMSSLELGDSALYFCASSSRDRGTDTQYFGPGTRLTVL.

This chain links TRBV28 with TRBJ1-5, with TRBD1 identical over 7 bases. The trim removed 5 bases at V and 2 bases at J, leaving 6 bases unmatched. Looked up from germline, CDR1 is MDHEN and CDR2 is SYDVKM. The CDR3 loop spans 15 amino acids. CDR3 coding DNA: TGTGCCAGCAGTGCGGACAGGAGGGGCAATCAGCCCCAGCATTTT. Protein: CASSADRRGNQPQHF.

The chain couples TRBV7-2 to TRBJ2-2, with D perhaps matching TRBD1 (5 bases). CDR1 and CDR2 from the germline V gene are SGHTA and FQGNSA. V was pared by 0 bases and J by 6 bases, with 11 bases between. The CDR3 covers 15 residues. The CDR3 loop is CASSLAGPRAGELFF. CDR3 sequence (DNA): TGTGCCAGCAGCTTAGCGGGGCCAAGGGCCGGGGAGCTGTTTTTT.

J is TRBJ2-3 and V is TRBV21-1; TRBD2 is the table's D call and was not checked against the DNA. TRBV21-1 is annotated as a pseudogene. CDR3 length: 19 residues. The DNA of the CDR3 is TGTGCCAGCAGCAAATTTCTAGCGGGAGGGAAATCTAGCACAGATACGCAGTATTTT. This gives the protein CASSKFLAGGKSSTDTQYF.

CDR3 sequence reads: CASSFGRYEQYF. The CDR3 nucleotides read TGTGCCAGCAGTTTCGGTCGGTACGAGCAGTACTTC. The rearrangement joins TRBV28 to TRBJ2-7; no clear D gene. CDR1 is MDHEN and CDR2 is SYDVKM in the germline V gene. V lost 3 bases and J 4 bases, leaving 7 bases between the germline ends. There are 12 residues in the CDR3.

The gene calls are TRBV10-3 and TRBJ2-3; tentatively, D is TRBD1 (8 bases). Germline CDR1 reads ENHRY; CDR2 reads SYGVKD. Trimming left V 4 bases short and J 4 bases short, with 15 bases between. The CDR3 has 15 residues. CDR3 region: CAISAHRGGSDTQYF. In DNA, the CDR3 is TGTGCCATCAGTGCCCACAGGGGGGGGTCAGATACGCAGTATTTT.

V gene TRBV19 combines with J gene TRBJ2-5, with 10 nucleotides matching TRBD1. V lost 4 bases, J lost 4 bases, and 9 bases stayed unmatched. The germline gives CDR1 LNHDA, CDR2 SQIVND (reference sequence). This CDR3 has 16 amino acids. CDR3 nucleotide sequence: TGTGCCAGTAGTACACGACAGGGGGCCTTCTTAGAGACCCAGTACTTC. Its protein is CASSTRQGAFLETQYF.

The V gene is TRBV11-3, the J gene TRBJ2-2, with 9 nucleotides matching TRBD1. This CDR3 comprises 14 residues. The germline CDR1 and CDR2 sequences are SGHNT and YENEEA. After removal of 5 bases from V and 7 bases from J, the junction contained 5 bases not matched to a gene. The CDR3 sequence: CASSPGTGFGELFF. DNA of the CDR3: TGTGCCAGCAGCCCCGGGACAGGGTTCGGGGAGCTGTTTTTT.

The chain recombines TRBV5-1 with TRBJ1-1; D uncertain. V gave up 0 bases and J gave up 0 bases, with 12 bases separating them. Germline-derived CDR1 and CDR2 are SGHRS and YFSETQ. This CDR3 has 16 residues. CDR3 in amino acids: CASSLGLRVLNTEAFF. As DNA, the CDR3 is TGCGCCAGCAGCTTGGGCCTGAGGGTGTTGAACACTGAAGCTTTCTTT.